One sample yielded the 5 T cell receptor beta chains listed below, sequenced in a study of blood T cell repertoires in COVID-19. The assay was immunoSEQ multiplex PCR, and TCRdb's table has in-frame clones only and misses some. Of roughly 250,000 clones listed, approximately 80% are singletons. Material for sequencing was peripheral blood. All receptors derive from a woman aged 60-75 years with active or convalescent COVID-19.

Note on this clone: The same CDR3 can be traced to other DNA sequences in this sample. This chain links TRBV7-9 with TRBJ1-1; D might be TRBD1 (6 bases). The CDR3 runs 13 residues. Germline V gene lookup returns CDR1 SEHNR and CDR2 FQNEAQ (reference sequence). V shed 5 bases and J shed 3 bases, with 10 bases lying between them. The CDR3 bases are TGTGCCAGCAGCCCGACAGGTGACACTGAAGCTTTCTTT. This gives the protein CASSPTGDTEAFF.

This chain uses TRBV19 with TRBJ1-3; tentative D call: TRBD1 (5 bases). Trimming pared 6 bases from V and 0 bases from J, leaving 9 bases between. Germline V lookup: CDR1 LNHDA, CDR2 SQIVND (reference sequence). This CDR3 has 14 amino acids. The chain's CDR3 is CASRTTASGNTIYF. CDR3 DNA: TGTGCCAGTAGGACGACAGCCTCTGGAAACACCATATATTTT.

This rearrangement joins TRBV10-3 to TRBJ1-4, with 7 bases lining up with TRBD1. The V and J ends lost 3 bases and 2 bases, in that order; junction bases with no gene match: 6. Per the germline V gene, CDR1 is ENHRY and CDR2 is SYGVKD. The CDR3 covers 16 residues. The CDR3 DNA is TGTGCCATCAGTGACGCCATGGGACAGACTAATGAAAAACTGTTTTTT. Translation: CAISDAMGQTNEKLFF.

The chain uses TRBV10-3 and TRBJ1-1, with D possibly matching TRBD1 (6 bases). Germline CDR1 ENHRY, CDR2 SYGVKD. CDR3 length: 13 amino acids. The V end was cut by 11 bases, the J end by 0 bases, with 13 bases between. Here the CDR3 DNA reads TGTGCCTGTTCACAGGGTCTGAACACTGAAGCTTTCTTT. Translated: CACSQGLNTEAFF.

The V call is TRBV24-1, the J call TRBJ1-2; unclear D gene. The germline CDR1 and CDR2 sequences are KGHDR and SFDVKD. V was shortened by 1 base and J by 8 bases, with 10 bases between the two germline ends. The CDR3 is 13 residues long. CDR3: CATSDLSGKGYTF. Written as DNA, the CDR3 is TGTGCCACCAGTGATTTATCCGGGAAGGGCTACACCTTC.